A single sample gave rise to the 8 T cell receptor beta chains below, sequenced in a study of blood T cell repertoires in COVID-19. Sequenced by immunoSEQ multiplex PCR; TCRdb stores in-frame clones only, minus some. Of about 140,000 clones in the sample, around 80% were seen once. Input material: peripheral blood. These receptors came from a man aged 60-69 years with acute or convalescent COVID-19.

The chain joins TRBV27 to TRBJ1-4; D ambiguous. This CDR3 is built from 13 residues. The germline V and J ends were trimmed by 2 bases and 7 bases, with 8 bases remaining between them. Germline V gene lookup returns CDR1 MNHEY and CDR2 SMNVEV (reference sequence). The CDR3 loop is CASSLMPGEKLFF. The CDR3 coding sequence is TGTGCCAGCAGTTTAATGCCGGGTGAAAAACTGTTTTTT. Together with reference TRBV27 and TRBJ1-4, the CDR3 gives the full variable domain: EAQVTQNPRYLITVTGKKLTVTCSQNMNHEYMSWYRQDPGLGLRQIYYSMNVEVTDKGDVPEGYKVSRKEKRNFPLILESPSPNQTSLYFCASSLMPGEKLFFGSGTQLSVL.

This chain links TRBV6-1 with TRBJ2-3, with D perhaps TRBD2 (5 bases). V gave up 3 bases and J gave up 5 bases, with 9 bases separating them. The CDR3 is 13 residues long. The germline V gene encodes CDR1 MNHNS and CDR2 SASEGT. The CDR3 loop reads CASSDAGRDTQYF. As DNA, the CDR3 is TGTGCCAGCAGTGACGCTGGGAGAGATACGCAGTATTTT.

A remark on this clone: One end of the junction fails to match germline, which may point to a read error. The chain is built from TRBV7-3 and TRBJ2-2; 8 bases are a match to TRBD1. The germline gives CDR1 SGHTA, CDR2 FQGTGA. This CDR3 is 16 amino acids long. Here the CDR3 reads CASSITGGHNTGELFF. The CDR3 DNA follows: TGTGCCAGCAGCATAACAGGGGGACACAACACCGGGGAGCTGTTTTTT.

The genes are TRBV5-1 and TRBJ2-7; 14 positions match TRBD2. The CDR3 runs to 16 residues. CDR1 and CDR2 from the germline V gene are SGHRS and YFSETQ. V gave up 3 bases and J gave up 4 bases; unmatched junction bases: 6. The CDR3 protein is CASSYGTSGSVYEQYF. The CDR3 coding sequence is TGCGCCAGCAGCTACGGGACTAGCGGGAGTGTTTACGAGCAGTACTTC.

V usage is TRBV5-8 and J usage is TRBJ1-3; 8 bases align to TRBD1. Losses at the gene ends were 0 bases for V and 5 bases for J; bases not matched to a gene: 7. Germline V CDR1 and CDR2: SGHTS, YDEGEE. This CDR3 has 16 amino acids. CDR3 loop: CASSLDAGGGRNTIYF. CDR3 bases: TGTGCCAGCAGCTTGGATGCAGGGGGCGGAAGAAACACCATATATTTT.

The chain combines TRBV4-3 with TRBJ2-1; 7 bases are a match to TRBD2. The V segment lost 3 bases and the J segment 1 base; nucleotides outside the gene matches: 9. CDR1 is LGHNA and CDR2 is YSLEER in the germline V gene. The CDR3 is made up of 17 amino acids. The CDR3 sequence is CASSQGGLAGSYNEQFF. The CDR3 nucleotides read TGCGCCAGCAGCCAGGGCGGTTTAGCGGGTTCCTACAATGAGCAGTTCTTC.

The chain uses TRBV28 and TRBJ2-1, with D possibly matching TRBD2 (5 bases). V was pared by 5 bases and J by 8 bases, with 16 bases between. The CDR3 sequence is 14 residues long. CDR1 and CDR2 from the germline V gene are MDHEN and SYDVKM. CDR3 region: CASSRNGPGDEQFF. The CDR3 coding sequence is TGTGCCAGCAGTCGAAACGGACCCGGGGATGAGCAGTTCTTC.

The CDR3 loop is CASSNAGGTEAFF. The CDR3 DNA follows: TGTGCCAGCAGCAACGCAGGGGGCACTGAAGCTTTCTTT. The gene calls are TRBV5-6 and TRBJ1-1; 7 nucleotides line up with TRBD1. The CDR3 spans 13 residues. CDR1 is SGHDT and CDR2 is YYEEEE in the germline V gene. The J segment lost 4 bases and the V segment lost 4 bases, leaving 4 bases of the junction unmatched.